This T cell receptor (beta chain) came from a study of blood T cell repertoires in COVID-19. This table comes from immunoSEQ multiplex PCR, and its TCRdb copy is limited to in-frame clones, with some not included. There are some 50,000 clones in the sample; over 70% occur only once, and about 3% lies in the top ten. Germline V gene data show CDR1 as LNHDA and CDR2 as SQIVND (reference sequence). J lost 3 bases, V lost 4 bases, and 8 bases had no gene match. CDR3 length: 16 residues. This chain connects TRBV19 to TRBJ2-3; 9 nucleotides agree with TRBD2. The TCR was taken from a human donor in a cohort sampled during active COVID-19. The source material was peripheral blood. CDR3 sequence reads: CASSSRRRGGTDTQYF. The CDR3 coding sequence is TGTGCCAGTAGTAGCCGGAGGCGGGGGGGGACAGATACGCAGTATTTT.